The 7 T cell receptor beta chains in this list originate from one sample, sequenced in a study of HIV-infected patients and healthy controls. No cell fractionation was done, so the repertoire covers all unsorted peripheral blood T cells. Reverse transcription used approximately 500 ng RNA and constant-region primers for alpha and beta. Each of the alpha and beta chains got its own library through chain-specific third strand synthesis with indices. TCRdb independently ran MiXCR on the 5' RACE reads; one entry per CDR3 protein. The table includes 9,500 to 13,000 distinct CDR3 sequences, roughly 5.6% detected once. This sample comprised blood, obtained before antiretroviral therapy. Receptor source: an adult with HIV infection.

This clonotype was seen repeatedly, ten times or more. The chain links TRBV2 to TRBJ2-7; D might be TRBD1 (6 bases). Between the trimmed V and J ends, which lost 8 bases and 4 bases, there was a span of 18 bases. CDR1 and CDR2 (germline): SNHLY, FYNNEI. The CDR3 covers 14 residues. The CDR3 DNA reads as TGTGCCAGCGGAAGCACAGGGTCCCCTTACGAGCAGTACTTC. Translated, it gives CASGSTGSPYEQYF.

This clonotype appeared many times. This sequence joins TRBV6-5 and TRBJ2-3; the match to TRBD1 covers 9 bases. J gave up 6 bases and V 2 bases, and 9 bases lay outside the gene matches. Germline V lookup: CDR1 MNHEY, CDR2 SVGAGI. This CDR3 spans 16 amino acids. CDR3 residues: CASSYLPGQGGDTQYF. DNA of the CDR3: TGTGCCAGCAGTTACCTACCGGGACAGGGAGGGGATACGCAGTATTTT.

By share, this clonotype counts as medium-sized (0.01 to 0.1%). This sequence joins TRBV5-1 and TRBJ2-4; TRBD1 might be the D (5 bases). V gave up 0 bases and J gave up 8 bases, with 9 bases separating them. The CDR3 is made up of 13 amino acids. Germline V gene lookup returns CDR1 SGHRS and CDR2 YFSETQ. The CDR3 sequence is CASSLDRPDIQYF. The CDR3, as DNA: TGCGCCAGCAGCTTGGACAGGCCCGACATTCAGTACTTC.

Ten or more counts support this clonotype. This CDR3 reads CASSPYYGTGGLPGYGLHF. In DNA form, the CDR3 reads TGTGCCAGCAGTCCCTACTACGGGACAGGGGGGCTTCCAGGTTATGGCCTCCACTTT. The V and J genes are TRBV28 and TRBJ1-6; 11 nucleotides line up with TRBD1. Trimming cost V 5 bases and J 15 bases; bases outside gene matches: 24. Germline V gene lookup returns CDR1 MDHEN and CDR2 SYDVKM. The CDR3 sequence is 19 residues long.

This clonotype was seen at least ten times. The chain links TRBV6-6 to TRBJ1-1; no firm D call. This CDR3 spans 13 amino acids. Per germline, CDR1 MNHNY and CDR2 SVGAGI (reference sequence). The germline V and J ends were trimmed by 5 bases and 3 bases, with 10 bases remaining between them. In DNA form, the CDR3 reads TGTGCCAGCAGTACGGACGGCGACACTGAAGCTTTCTTT. This codes for CASSTDGDTEAFF.

This clonotype came up a few times. The rearrangement links TRBV5-4 to TRBJ2-7; D might be TRBD2 (5 bases). The V gene's germline CDR1 is SGHNT and CDR2 YYREEE (reference sequence). The CDR3 runs 13 residues. V was cut by 4 bases and J by 5 bases, with 13 bases left in between. The CDR3 here is CASSISTRDEQYF. The CDR3 bases are TGTGCCAGCAGCATCTCCACTAGGGACGAGCAGTACTTC.

This clonotype was seen at least ten times. The genes are TRBV7-9 and TRBJ2-3; D ambiguous. The CDR3 totals 13 residues. Germline values: CDR1 SEHNR, CDR2 FQNEAQ (reference sequence). The V gene lost 5 bases and the J gene lost 4 bases, with 10 bases spanning the gap. DNA of the CDR3: TGTGCCAGCAGCCCCCTAGACTCAGATACGCAGTATTTT. It encodes CASSPLDSDTQYF.